This TCR beta chain was recorded in a study of response to subunit inactivated influenza vaccine listed by TCRdb under 2018. Study-level background: Deep quantitative profiling of the T cell receptor repertoire was used in the study to follow responses to a trivalent subunit inactivated influenza vaccine.

Germline trimming amounts to 7 bases on V and 8 bases on J, with 7 as the count of junction bases outside the gene matches. From the cysteine up to the phenylalanine, the CDR3 has a length of 13 residues. Solely the CDR3 DNA is kept, with 39 bases framed from the first base. CDR1 ENHRY and CDR2 SYGVKD were looked up in the germline V gene. Results the study describes overall, beyond this receptor: It was suggested by the authors that each seasonal influenza vaccination may recruit only a limited number of new T cells.

As to this clonotype: Its antigen remains undetermined. No base-level quality is on record; no much larger clone is a single base apart.

The library was made by RT-PCR. This sample was sequenced with an Illumina HiSeq 2500. TCRdb applied fastp at Q25 and MiXCR to the public reads, then kept only in-frame beta chains. Rows with a matching CDR3 protein are joined into one entry that keeps the most common DNA and genes. This sample is represented by about 480,000 distinct CDR3 sequences; over 10% of them were singletons. The ten largest clones represent around 13% of the sample. The sample's time point label is to be understood as: 45 to 55 days after influenza vaccine administration. This chain joins TRBV10-3 to TRBJ1-4; TRBD1 fits 7 bases in the junction. Sequenced here: PBMCs from blood, sampled around seven weeks after vaccination. This sequence was found in a man in his fifties or sixties who received an inactivated influenza vaccine. Donor details come from another sample of the same person, matched by shared clones. The sequenced DNA is TGTGCCATCACCGAGGGGGCGCGGGAAAAACTGTTTTTT. This gives the protein CAITEGAREKLFF.